This is a list of T cell receptor beta chains from one sample in a study of blood T cell repertoires in COVID-19. Clones were sequenced by immunoSEQ multiplex PCR, and TCRdb holds only the in-frame ones, with some missing. The sample carries some 340,000 clones, 75% to 90% recorded once. Material: PBMCs or T cells enriched from blood (not recorded which). These receptors were taken from a woman in her fifties or sixties who had recovered from COVID-19. Each CDR3 is given with its conserved first and last residue.

>TRBV12-5
CASGLVLGSIGGYTF
>TRBV6-2/TRBV6-3
CASSYPGEGYTF
>TRBV9
CASSARGGSLPGELFF
>TRBV18
CASSPKETQYF
>TRBV25-1
CASSGKQGLGGDTQYF
>TRBV6-4
CAGEFSGGGRYEQYF
>TRBV10-3
CANLKQGKDNSPLHF
>TRBV9
CASSTGQANTEAFF
>TRBV14
CASSPGQATNEKLFF
>TRBV2
CASDGGSGGAFF
>TRBV21-1
CASSMIRQGARDTEAFF
>TRBV18
CASSPAGDGYTF
>TRBV19
CASSMGGTGQETQYF
>TRBV6-5
CASSTDITSYEQYF
>TRBV9
CASSELAGTQETQYF
>TRBV12-3/TRBV12-4
CASRRQGKLFF
>TRBV6-5
CASSWDRGGQPQHF
>TRBV10-3
CAIRGTGDTEAFF
>TRBV2
CASQTGTRDGYTF
>TRBV7-2
CASSLGWTGPGGHDYIF
>TRBV7-9
CASSLGQFNEKLFF
>TRBV11-3
CASSFRGPNTEAFF